Below are 3 T cell receptor beta chains sequenced from a single sample in a study of post-analysis software for immune sequencing data. Study results and limitations: Relative to controls, patients had five TRBV segments at higher frequency, with TRBV5-6, TRBV5-1 and TRBV20-1 among these.

Each TCR beta cDNA library carried unique molecular identifiers. Each CDR3 protein is one row after TCRdb ran MiXCR on the PCR reads. Here the sample spans hundreds of thousands of distinct CDR3 sequences, roughly a third being singletons. For these receptors, no antigen is known. The sample taken for sequencing was blood. These receptors came from a girl aged 10 to 17 with multiple sclerosis.

This chain connects TRBV7-2 to TRBJ2-3, with D perhaps being TRBD1 or TRBD2 (5 bases each). CDR3 length equals 14 residues. Germline CDR1 reads SGHTA; CDR2 reads FQGNSA. V lost 3 bases and J lost 5, with 12 bases in between. CDR3 protein: CASSLERGVDTQYF. CDR3 in DNA: TGTGCCAGCAGCTTGGAGCGAGGGGTAGATACGCAGTATTTT.

This chain joins TRBV11-2 and TRBJ1-2, with D unresolved. Trimming stripped 5 bases from V and 2 bases from J, with 15 bases between. There are 15 residues in the CDR3. CDR1 is SGHAT, CDR2 FQNNGV, per germline. CDR3 amino acids: CASSPRVPMNYGYTF. CDR3 nucleotides: TGTGCCAGCAGCCCTAGGGTCCCGATGAACTATGGCTACACCTTC.

The gene calls are TRBV9 and TRBJ1-1, with TRBD1 as a possible D gene (5 bases). V dropped 0 bases and J dropped 2 bases, with 17 bases sitting between them. There are 17 residues in the CDR3. Germline CDR1 and CDR2: SGDLS and YYNGEE. The CDR3 nucleotides read TGTGCCAGCAGCGTAGCGGGGGTGTCTCGGGGCAACACTGAAGCTTTCTTT. Its translation: CASSVAGVSRGNTEAFF. Combining the CDR3 with reference TRBV9 and TRBJ1-1 gives the whole variable domain DSGVTQTPKHLITATGQRVTLRCSPRSGDLSVYWYQQSLDQGLQFLIQYYNGEERAKGNILERFSAQQFPDLHSELNLSSLELGDSALYFCASSVAGVSRGNTEAFFGQGTRLTVV.